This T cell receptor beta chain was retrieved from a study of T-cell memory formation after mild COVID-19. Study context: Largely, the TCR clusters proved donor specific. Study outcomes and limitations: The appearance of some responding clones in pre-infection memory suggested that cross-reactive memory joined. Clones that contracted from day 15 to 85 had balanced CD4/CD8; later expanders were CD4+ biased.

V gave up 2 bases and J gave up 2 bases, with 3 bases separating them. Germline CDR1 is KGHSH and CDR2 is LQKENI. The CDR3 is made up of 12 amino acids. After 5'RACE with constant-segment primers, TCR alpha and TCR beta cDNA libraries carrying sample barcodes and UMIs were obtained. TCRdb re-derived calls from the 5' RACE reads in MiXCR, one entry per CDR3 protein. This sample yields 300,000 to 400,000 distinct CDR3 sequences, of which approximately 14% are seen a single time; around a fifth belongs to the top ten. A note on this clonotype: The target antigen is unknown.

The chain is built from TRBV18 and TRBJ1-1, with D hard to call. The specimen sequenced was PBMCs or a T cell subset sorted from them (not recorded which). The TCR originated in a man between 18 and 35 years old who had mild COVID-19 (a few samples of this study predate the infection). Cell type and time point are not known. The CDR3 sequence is CASSPANTEAFF. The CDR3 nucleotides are TGTGCCAGCTCACCAGCTAACACTGAAGCTTTCTTT.